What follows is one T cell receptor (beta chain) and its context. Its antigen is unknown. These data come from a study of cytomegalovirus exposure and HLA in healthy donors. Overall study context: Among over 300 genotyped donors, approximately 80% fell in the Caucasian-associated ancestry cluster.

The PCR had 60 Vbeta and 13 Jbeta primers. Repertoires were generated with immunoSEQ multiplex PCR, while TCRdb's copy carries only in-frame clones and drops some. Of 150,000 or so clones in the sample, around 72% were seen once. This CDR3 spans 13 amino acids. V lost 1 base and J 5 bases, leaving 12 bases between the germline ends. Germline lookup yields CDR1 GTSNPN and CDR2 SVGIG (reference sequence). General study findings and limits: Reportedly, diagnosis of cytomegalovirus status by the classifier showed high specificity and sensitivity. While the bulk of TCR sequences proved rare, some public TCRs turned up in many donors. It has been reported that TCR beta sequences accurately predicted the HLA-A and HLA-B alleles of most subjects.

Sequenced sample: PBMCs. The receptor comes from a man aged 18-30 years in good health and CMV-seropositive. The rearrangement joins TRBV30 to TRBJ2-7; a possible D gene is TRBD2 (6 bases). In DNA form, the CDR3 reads TGTGCCTGGAGTGCAAGCGGGCTGCACGAGCAGTACTTC. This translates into CAWSASGLHEQYF.